The clone carrying this T cell receptor beta chain was seen only a few times. The antigen remains unidentified. Amplification of TCR beta CDR3 regions used RNA transcripts. First-round RT-PCR employed HTBI primers, with a second-round multiplex PCR after it. TCRdb re-called the multiplex PCR reads with MiXCR, one entry per CDR3 protein. The profile covers around 670,000 distinct CDR3 sequences, with 40% appearing a single time and approximately 46% taken by the ten largest. The record originates from a study of Graves' ophthalmopathy and Graves' hyperthyroidism. This CDR3 is built from 14 residues. V lost 0 bases and J 3 bases, leaving 12 bases between the germline ends. Germline V gene sequence: CDR1 DFQATT, CDR2 SNEGSKA (reference sequence). Overall study findings and caveats: A classifier, a 13-signature model, separated ophthalmopathy from stable hyperthyroidism with nearly 90% sensitivity and approximately 81% specificity.

The chain employs TRBV20-1 and TRBJ2-7; possible D gene TRBD1, 6 bases. The sequencing sample was made of peripheral blood. The sequence was obtained from an adult man with Graves' ophthalmopathy. The CDR3 is CSARDPRDIYEQYF. CDR3 sequence (DNA): TGCAGTGCTAGAGATCCCCGGGACATCTACGAGCAGTACTTC.